The 28 T cell receptor beta chains listed next were all sequenced from one sample in a study of cytomegalovirus exposure and HLA in healthy donors. It was with 60 Vbeta and 13 Jbeta primers that the PCR ran. Using immunoSEQ multiplex PCR, the repertoire was profiled, and TCRdb retains in-frame clones only, with some absent. The profile covers some 120,000 clones, with more than 75% appearing a single time and about 1.7% taken by the ten largest. The sequencing sample was made of PBMCs. The receptors were gathered from a man younger than 35 in good health and CMV-seronegative.

The genes are TRBV7-2 and TRBJ2-1, with TRBD2 matching over 9 bases. Trimming removed 5 bases from V and 4 bases from J; junction bases left unmatched: 6. The CDR3 contains 15 residues. Germline V lookup: CDR1 SGHTA, CDR2 FQGNSA. The chain's CDR3 is CASSQGLAGYNEQFF. The CDR3 coding sequence is TGTGCCAGCAGCCAGGGGCTAGCGGGGTACAATGAGCAGTTCTTC.

J is TRBJ2-3 and V is TRBV19; D uncertain. V was cut by 2 bases and J by 2 bases, with 5 bases left in between. The CDR3 covers 13 residues. The V gene's germline CDR1 is LNHDA and CDR2 SQIVND (reference sequence). CDR3 sequence reads: CASSIRLTDTQYF. In DNA, the CDR3 is TGTGCCAGTAGTATACGTCTCACAGATACGCAGTATTTT.

V and J are TRBV5-1 and TRBJ1-3; a possible D gene is TRBD1 (5 bases). Trimming took 5 bases from V and 0 from J, leaving 12 bases between them. This CDR3 contains 15 residues. CDR1 is SGHRS and CDR2 is YFSETQ in the germline V gene. CDR3 in amino acids: CASRRDGTSGNTIYF. CDR3 bases: TGCGCCAGCAGGCGGGACGGGACCTCTGGAAACACCATATATTTT. Filled out from reference TRBV5-1 and TRBJ1-3, the complete variable domain reads KAGVTQTPRYLIKTRGQQVTLSCSPISGHRSVSWYQQTPGQGLQFLFEYFSETQRNKGNFPGRFSGRQFSNSRSEMNVSTLELGDSALYLCASRRDGTSGNTIYFGEGSWLTVV.

A few counts support this clone. The chain joins TRBV9 to TRBJ1-6; no definite D call. The CDR3 extends over 13 amino acids. The germline gives CDR1 SGDLS, CDR2 YYNGEE. V was clipped by 3 bases and J by 8 bases, with 9 bases between them. CDR3 residues: CASSAQVYSPLHF. The CDR3 bases are TGTGCCAGCAGCGCCCAGGTCTATTCACCCCTCCACTTT.

The J gene is TRBJ1-3, the V gene TRBV12-5, with D possibly TRBD1 on 5 matching bases. This CDR3 has 15 amino acids. Germline V gene data show CDR1 as LGHNT and CDR2 as FRNRAP. The V end lost 0 bases, the J end lost 8 bases, and 14 bases lay between the germline ends. The CDR3 nucleotides are TGTGCTAGTGGTTTGGTACTTGCAGGGTTAGACACCATATATTTT. Translating it yields CASGLVLAGLDTIYF.

This rearrangement joins TRBV7-3 to TRBJ1-1; TRBD1 might be the D (5 bases). This CDR3 has 17 residues. Germline CDR1 and CDR2: SGHTA and FQGTGA. Deletions cut 5 bases from V and 6 bases from J, with 25 bases between. CDR3 amino acids: CASSENGLGGSRSEAFF. The CDR3 region has the DNA TGTGCCAGCAGCGAAAACGGGCTCGGGGGAAGTAGGTCTGAAGCTTTCTTT.

The chain uses TRBV7-2 and TRBJ2-1, with 12 bases matching TRBD2. V lost 1 base and J lost 6; bases outside the gene matches: 13. CDR3 length equals 19 residues. Germline values: CDR1 SGHTA, CDR2 FQGNSA. The CDR3 DNA follows: TGTGCCAGCAGCTTAGGGCTAGCGGGGGGGTCGAGGTTCGTCAATGAGCAGTTCTTC. Its protein is CASSLGLAGGSRFVNEQFF. The whole variable domain, remainder taken from reference TRBV7-2 and TRBJ2-1, is GAGVSQSPSNKVTEKGKDVELRCDPISGHTALYWYRQSLGQGLEFLIYFQGNSAPDKSGLPSDRFSAERTGGSVSTLTIQRTQQEDSAVYLCASSLGLAGGSRFVNEQFFGPGTRLTVL.

The CDR3 reads CATSRDPTGVGTEAFF. The CDR3 DNA reads TGTGCCACCAGCAGAGACCCGACAGGGGTAGGAACTGAAGCTTTCTTT. The genes are TRBV15 and TRBJ1-1, with 8 bases lining up with TRBD1. J gave up 5 bases and V 0 bases, and 8 bases lay outside the gene matches. Per germline, CDR1 LNHNV and CDR2 YYDKDF (reference sequence). The CDR3 totals 16 residues.

This chain links TRBV7-9 with TRBJ2-5; 9 bases agree with TRBD1. Germline assignment: CDR1 SEHNR and CDR2 FQNEAQ (reference sequence). The CDR3 is 16 amino acids. J lost 4 bases, V lost 2 bases, and 8 bases had no gene match. CDR3 amino acids: CASSLLGQGRGETQYF. The CDR3 nucleotides read TGTGCCAGCAGCTTACTCGGACAGGGGAGAGGAGAGACCCAGTACTTC. Full variable domain (outside the CDR3, taken from reference TRBV7-9 and TRBJ2-5): DTGVSQNPRHKITKRGQNVTFRCDPISEHNRLYWYRQTLGQGPEFLTYFQNEAQLEKSRLLSDRFSAERPKGSFSTLEIQRTEQGDSAMYLCASSLLGQGRGETQYFGPGTRLLVL.

This clone was picked up a small number of times. J is TRBJ2-2 and V is TRBV27, with 11 positions matching TRBD1. J lost 5 bases, V lost 1 base, and 3 bases had no gene match. Germline assignment: CDR1 MNHEY and CDR2 SMNVEV (reference sequence). The CDR3 is 16 residues long. Here the CDR3 reads CASSLYGTGGTGELFF. CDR3 coding DNA: TGTGCCAGCAGTTTATACGGGACAGGGGGGACCGGGGAGCTGTTTTTT.

V gene TRBV19 combines with J gene TRBJ2-3; D is unresolved. CDR3 size: 14 residues. Between the trimmed V and J ends, which lost 4 bases and 2 bases, there was a span of 10 bases. Looked up from germline, CDR1 is LNHDA and CDR2 is SQIVND (reference sequence). The CDR3 coding sequence is TGTGCCAGTAGTAGGCCCATACCCACAGATACGCAGTATTTT. Protein sequence: CASSRPIPTDTQYF.

CDR3 DNA sequence: TGTGCCAGCAGCCCCGTAGTGTCCTACGAGCAGTACTTC. Residues: CASSPVVSYEQYF. The gene calls are TRBV4-2 and TRBJ2-7, with unresolved D. CDR3 length: 13 amino acids. The germline V gene encodes CDR1 LGHNA and CDR2 YNFKEQ. V was clipped by 4 bases and J by 1 base, with 8 bases between them.

This rearrangement joins TRBV5-1 to TRBJ2-3; D may be TRBD2 (7 bases). This CDR3 contains 17 residues. V lost 7 bases and J 4 bases, leaving 25 bases between the germline ends. Germline assignment: CDR1 SGHRS and CDR2 YFSETQ. The CDR3 DNA follows: TGCGCCAGCGCGGGACCGGGGGGCTCCCCTCAGGCAGATACGCAGTATTTT. Protein: CASAGPGGSPQADTQYF.

This chain connects TRBV2 to TRBJ2-1; D perhaps matches TRBD1 (6 bases). Trimming left V 0 bases short and J 4 bases short, with 7 bases between. The CDR3 is 14 amino acids. The germline V gene has CDR1 SNHLY and CDR2 FYNNEI. The CDR3: CASSEAGQYNEQFF. Written as DNA, the CDR3 is TGTGCCAGCAGTGAAGCTGGACAGTACAATGAGCAGTTCTTC.

The chain recombines TRBV6-5 with TRBJ2-3, with D possibly TRBD1 on 6 matching bases. The CDR3 loop spans 16 amino acids. Deletions cut 0 bases from V and 3 bases from J, with 13 bases between. The V gene's germline CDR1 is MNHEY and CDR2 SVGAGI. In nucleotides, the CDR3 is TGTGCCAGCAGTTACTCACACAGGGCTCTGACAGATACGCAGTATTTT. It codes for CASSYSHRALTDTQYF.

This sequence joins TRBV6-1 and TRBJ1-1; 7 bases match TRBD1. Looked up from germline, CDR1 is MNHNS and CDR2 is SASEGT. The CDR3 is made up of 15 amino acids. The junction had 15 bases not matched to a gene; V was cut back by 3 bases and J by 11 bases. CDR3: CASSDSIRTGWEAFF. The DNA for the CDR3 is TGTGCCAGCAGTGATTCTATTAGGACAGGCTGGGAGGCTTTCTTT.

This clone was recorded only once. J is TRBJ1-2 and V is TRBV5-6; no reliable D call. The CDR3 consists of 15 residues. From germline, CDR1 is SGHDT and CDR2 YYEEEE. V gave up 0 bases and J gave up 4 bases, with 13 bases separating them. The CDR3 DNA is TGTGCCAGCAGCTTGGCGGATGGCCCGGGCTATGGCTACACCTTC. Amino acids: CASSLADGPGYGYTF.

This chain connects TRBV7-9 to TRBJ1-1, with D maybe TRBD1 (5 bases). The CDR3 runs 15 residues. Trimming cost V 2 bases and J 1 base, with 11 bases left between them. Germline V CDR1 and CDR2: SEHNR, FQNEAQ (reference sequence). This CDR3 is CASSLSWGENTEAFF. CDR3 in DNA: TGTGCCAGCAGCTTATCCTGGGGCGAGAACACTGAAGCTTTCTTT.

The rearrangement uses TRBV19 and TRBJ2-2, with TRBD1 as a possible D gene (6 bases). This CDR3 region has 13 residues. From germline, CDR1 is LNHDA and CDR2 SQIVND (reference sequence). V was shortened by 2 bases and J by 7 bases, with 8 bases between the two germline ends. CDR3 residues: CASSIRGHGELFF. As DNA, the CDR3 is TGTGCCAGTAGTATAAGGGGACACGGGGAGCTGTTTTTT.

J is TRBJ1-1 and V is TRBV4-1; a weak D match, TRBD1 (5 bases). Trimming cost V 1 base and J 9 bases, with 12 bases left between them. CDR3 length: 13 amino acids. In germline, CDR1 is MGHRA, CDR2 YSYEKL. Here the CDR3 reads CASSQGRQGKAFF. The CDR3 nucleotides read TGCGCCAGCAGCCAAGGTCGGCAGGGTAAAGCTTTCTTT.

This chain links TRBV7-6 with TRBJ1-1, with 9 nucleotides matching TRBD1. The CDR3 spans 14 residues. Losses at the gene ends were 1 base for V and 8 bases for J; bases not matched to a gene: 5. CDR1 and CDR2 (germline): SGHVS, FNYEAQ. CDR3 loop: CASSLGGTGNEAFF. Written as DNA, the CDR3 is TGTGCCAGCAGCTTAGGCGGGACAGGGAACGAAGCTTTCTTT.

This clone was recorded a few times. The CDR3 protein is CATRGANTEAFF. CDR3 DNA: TGCGCCACCCGAGGAGCGAACACTGAAGCTTTCTTT. The V and J genes are TRBV4-1 and TRBJ1-1; D unclear. Trimming left V 10 bases short and J 1 base short, with 10 bases between. CDR1 and CDR2 from the germline V gene are MGHRA and YSYEKL. This CDR3 contains 12 residues.

The V call is TRBV6-6, the J call TRBJ2-4; 7 nucleotides line up with TRBD1. J was trimmed by 5 bases and V by 3 bases; bases with no gene match: 4. The germline V gene encodes CDR1 MNHNY and CDR2 SVGAGI (reference sequence). This CDR3 has 14 residues. CDR3 protein: CASSYRGLENIQYF. In DNA, the CDR3 is TGTGCCAGCAGTTATAGGGGGCTAGAAAACATTCAGTACTTC.

The V and J genes are TRBV2 and TRBJ2-1, with D perhaps matching TRBD1 (6 bases). The V end was cut by 1 base, the J end by 5 bases, with 9 bases between. Germline loops: CDR1 SNHLY, CDR2 FYNNEI. This CDR3 is 14 amino acids long. CDR3 amino acids: CASSEVRDNNEQFF. In DNA form, the CDR3 reads TGTGCCAGCAGTGAAGTCCGGGACAACAATGAGCAGTTCTTC.

This clone was seen a handful of times. The rearrangement links TRBV5-6 to TRBJ1-1; the match to TRBD1 covers 7 bases. Germline-derived CDR1 and CDR2 are SGHDT and YYEEEE. This CDR3 has 12 residues. With 6 bases clipped from V and 11 bases from J, the junction kept 10 bases outside the gene matches. The CDR3: CASNFGGQRAFF. As DNA, the CDR3 is TGTGCCAGCAACTTCGGGGGACAGAGGGCTTTCTTT.

This chain uses TRBV7-9 with TRBJ1-5, with a tentative D call TRBD1 (6 bases). The CDR3 loop spans 12 amino acids. V was pared by 6 bases and J by 6 bases, with 9 bases between. Germline V gene sequence: CDR1 SEHNR, CDR2 FQNEAQ (reference sequence). As DNA, the CDR3 is TGTGCCAGCAGTGCACAGGGTCAGCCCCAGCATTTT. Translating it yields CASSAQGQPQHF.

The chain links TRBV15 to TRBJ2-5, with 7 bases lining up with TRBD1. The CDR3 extends over 16 amino acids. Per the germline V gene, CDR1 is LNHNV and CDR2 is YYDKDF (reference sequence). Trimming at V came to 3 bases and at J to 2 bases, leaving 9 bases not matched to a gene. The CDR3 reads CATSRHTPGQQETQYF. DNA for the CDR3: TGTGCCACCAGCAGGCACACTCCGGGACAGCAAGAGACCCAGTACTTC.

Written as DNA, the CDR3 is TGTGCCAGCAGTTCCCACGGGACAGGGAACACTGAAGCTTTCTTT. This sequence encodes CASSSHGTGNTEAFF. The chain carries TRBV6-6 and TRBJ1-1, with TRBD1 identical over 8 bases. CDR3 size: 15 residues. V shed 4 bases and J 1 base; nucleotides not matched to a gene: 5. CDR1 and CDR2 from the germline V gene are MNHNY and SVGAGI (reference sequence).